This T cell receptor beta chain derives from a study of blood T cell repertoires in COVID-19. Profiled with immunoSEQ multiplex PCR; TCRdb holds only in-frame clones, not every one. The profile shows approximately 200,000 clones, about four fifths of them singletons. This clone was counted a single time. This CDR3 spans 15 amino acids. The J segment lost 8 bases and the V segment lost 0 bases, leaving 6 bases of the junction unmatched. Germline V gene sequence: CDR1 GTSNPN, CDR2 SVGIG (reference sequence). The rearrangement links TRBV30 to TRBJ1-4; 10 bases map to TRBD1. This clonotype originated in a woman aged 40 to 55 with acute COVID-19. Sequenced material: PBMCs or T cells enriched from blood (not recorded which). This CDR3 reads CAWSVGTGAREKLFF. The CDR3 bases are TGTGCCTGGAGTGTTGGGACAGGGGCTCGAGAAAAACTGTTTTTT.